Listed below are T cell receptor beta chains from one sample, sequenced in a study of T cell responses to AZD1222 COVID-19 vaccine. Profiled with immunoSEQ multiplex PCR; TCRdb holds only in-frame clones, not every one. The sample consists of around 100,000 clones, approximately 89% of them appearing once. This specimen was peripheral blood, taken on day 0 of AZD1222 vaccination. Receptors were obtained from an adult in good health. The CDR3 runs from the conserved cysteine through the conserved F or W. Each record gives: CDR3 DNA, CDR3 protein, clone size, D gene, V gene, J gene. A D gene is named only where the DNA matches it firmly. Size is stated for part of the rows, as once, few or many counts, or as a class when the clone is expanded.

DNA: TGCGCCAGCAGCTTAACTAGTGGGGCCTACGAGCAGTACTTC
CDR3: CASSLTSGAYEQYF
size: -
D: -
V: TRBV5-1
J: TRBJ2-7

DNA: TGTGCCAGCAGAGAATACAATGAGCAGTTCTTC
CDR3: CASREYNEQFF
size: -
D: -
V: TRBV2
J: TRBJ2-1

DNA: TGTGCCAGCAGCCAAGATCCGGTAAGGGAAGGGCAGCCCCAGCATTTT
CDR3: CASSQDPVREGQPQHF
size: -
D: -
V: TRBV4-2
J: TRBJ1-5

DNA: TGCAGTGCCAGTCGCGGGGGGAGCGAGCAGTACTTC
CDR3: CSASRGGSEQYF
size: -
D: TRBD2
V: TRBV20-1
J: TRBJ2-7

DNA: TGTGCCAGCAGCTCCCCGACAGGGGGCGTCTATGGCTACACCTTC
CDR3: CASSSPTGGVYGYTF
size: -
D: TRBD1
V: TRBV5-5
J: TRBJ1-2

DNA: TGTGCCAGCAGCAAACAGGGGGCCCCAGATACGCAGTATTTT
CDR3: CASSKQGAPDTQYF
size: -
D: TRBD1
V: TRBV6-5
J: TRBJ2-3

DNA: TGTGCCAGCAGGAGCGTTAGAGGGCCCATTATCTATGGCTACACCTTC
CDR3: CASRSVRGPIIYGYTF
size: -
D: -
V: TRBV2
J: TRBJ1-2

DNA: TGTGCCAGCTCACCTCGGACAGGGGACGAGCAGTACTTC
CDR3: CASSPRTGDEQYF
size: -
D: TRBD1
V: TRBV18
J: TRBJ2-7

DNA: TGTGCCTGGAGTGAGGCACAGCAAGAGACCCAGTACTTC
CDR3: CAWSEAQQETQYF
size: -
D: -
V: TRBV30
J: TRBJ2-5

DNA: TGTGCCAGCACCGGAAAACTTGCCTACGAGCAGTACTTC
CDR3: CASTGKLAYEQYF
size: once
D: -
V: TRBV5-8
J: TRBJ2-7

DNA: TGTGCCAGCATGGTCCCCGGGACCCCATTATCGCCCCAGCATTTT
CDR3: CASMVPGTPLSPQHF
size: -
D: -
V: TRBV2
J: TRBJ1-5

DNA: TGTGCCACCAGTGACCCCAGTATTAACTATGGCTACACCTTC
CDR3: CATSDPSINYGYTF
size: -
D: -
V: TRBV24-1
J: TRBJ1-2

DNA: TGCGCCAGCAGCCTAAGGCAGGGGCAAAGCTCTGGAAACACCATATATTTT
CDR3: CASSLRQGQSSGNTIYF
size: -
D: -
V: TRBV4-1
J: TRBJ1-3

DNA: TGCGCCAGCAGCTTGGGGGGTTCTGCAACTAATGAAAAACTGTTTTTT
CDR3: CASSLGGSATNEKLFF
size: -
D: -
V: TRBV5-1
J: TRBJ1-4

DNA: TGCGCCAGCAGCTTAGGGGGCTCCTATAATTCACCCCTCCACTTT
CDR3: CASSLGGSYNSPLHF
size: -
D: -
V: TRBV5-1
J: TRBJ1-6

DNA: TGTGCCAGCAGCGAGCCGGGACAGGGTCACACAGATACGCAGTATTTT
CDR3: CASSEPGQGHTDTQYF
size: once
D: TRBD1
V: TRBV5-8
J: TRBJ2-3

DNA: TGCAGCGTTGGGGTCACAGGGTCCAATGAGCAGTTCTTC
CDR3: CSVGVTGSNEQFF
size: -
D: -
V: TRBV29-1
J: TRBJ2-1

DNA: TGTGCCAGCAGCCAAGTTGGGGGCAACACCGGGGAGCTGTTTTTT
CDR3: CASSQVGGNTGELFF
size: -
D: -
V: TRBV14
J: TRBJ2-2

DNA: TGTGCCAGCAGACGCCTGGGGGGACAGAGACACAATGAGCAGTTCTTC
CDR3: CASRRLGGQRHNEQFF
size: once
D: -
V: TRBV21-1
J: TRBJ2-1

DNA: TGTGCCAGCAGCTCCCCCCGCCCCGGGAATTCACCCCTCCACTTT
CDR3: CASSSPRPGNSPLHF
size: -
D: -
V: TRBV7-9
J: TRBJ1-6

DNA: TGTGCCAGCAGCTTGCGCTCTCGGTATGGCTACACCTTC
CDR3: CASSLRSRYGYTF
size: -
D: -
V: TRBV7-2
J: TRBJ1-2

DNA: TGTGCCAGTAGTTTCCTGACTTTGAACACTGAAGCTTTCTTT
CDR3: CASSFLTLNTEAFF
size: -
D: -
V: TRBV19
J: TRBJ1-1

DNA: TGCGCCAGCAGTAGTAGCGGGGGGGCCTACAATGAGCAGTTCTTC
CDR3: CASSSSGGAYNEQFF
size: -
D: TRBD2
V: TRBV10-1
J: TRBJ2-1

DNA: TGTGCCAGCAGTTGGGGACAGGTTCCGAACACCGGGGAGCTGTTTTTT
CDR3: CASSWGQVPNTGELFF
size: -
D: TRBD1
V: TRBV6-2/TRBV6-3
J: TRBJ2-2

DNA: TGTGCCAGCAGTTTCATAGGGGATAATCAGCCCCAGCATTTT
CDR3: CASSFIGDNQPQHF
size: -
D: -
V: TRBV28
J: TRBJ1-5

DNA: TGTGCCAGCGGTCCTTCCCGGTATTACGAGCAGTACTTC
CDR3: CASGPSRYYEQYF
size: once
D: -
V: TRBV2
J: TRBJ2-7

DNA: TGTGCCAGCCCGTGGGGTGCGAACACTGAAGCTTTCTTT
CDR3: CASPWGANTEAFF
size: -
D: -
V: TRBV9
J: TRBJ1-1

DNA: TGTGCCTGGAGTGGTTGGGGGGCCTCGGCCCAGCATTTT
CDR3: CAWSGWGASAQHF
size: -
D: -
V: TRBV30
J: TRBJ1-5

DNA: TGTGCCAGTAGTATAGTTTCACGAGGGAAGTATGGCTACACCTTC
CDR3: CASSIVSRGKYGYTF
size: -
D: -
V: TRBV19
J: TRBJ1-2

DNA: TGTGCCAGCAGCTTACGGGGACCTGAAAAACTGTTTTTT
CDR3: CASSLRGPEKLFF
size: -
D: -
V: TRBV7-9
J: TRBJ1-4

DNA: TGTGCCAGCAGCTTAATACAGGGCCAAGAGACCCAGTACTTC
CDR3: CASSLIQGQETQYF
size: -
D: -
V: TRBV11-1
J: TRBJ2-5

DNA: TGTGCCAGTAGTATTTCAGGGCTAGGGAGTCAGCCCCAGCATTTT
CDR3: CASSISGLGSQPQHF
size: few
D: -
V: TRBV19
J: TRBJ1-5

DNA: TGTGCCAGCAGTTCTGGTCAACTCACAGTTACGCAGTATTTT
CDR3: CASSSGQLTVTQYF
size: -
D: -
V: TRBV27
J: TRBJ2-3

DNA: TGTGCCAGCAGCGTAGAAGTAGTGGGGGAGCAGTACTTC
CDR3: CASSVEVVGEQYF
size: -
D: -
V: TRBV9
J: TRBJ2-7

DNA: TGTGCCAGCAGGGTGGGCAGTTACAATTCACCCCTCCACTTT
CDR3: CASRVGSYNSPLHF
size: -
D: -
V: TRBV2
J: TRBJ1-6

DNA: TGTGCCAGCAGCGTAGGCCCCTCTAGTGGGGGGCAAGAGACCCAGTACTTC
CDR3: CASSVGPSSGGQETQYF
size: -
D: -
V: TRBV9
J: TRBJ2-5

DNA: TGTGCCAGCAGCCCGGGGACAGTATATGGCTACACCTTC
CDR3: CASSPGTVYGYTF
size: -
D: TRBD1
V: TRBV6-5
J: TRBJ1-2

DNA: TGCGCCAGCAGCCAAGTGGGACTAGTAGCAGATACGCAGTATTTT
CDR3: CASSQVGLVADTQYF
size: once
D: TRBD2
V: TRBV4-1
J: TRBJ2-3

DNA: TGTGCCAGCAGTTTGGGCATTTGGAAGCCCCAGCATTTT
CDR3: CASSLGIWKPQHF
size: -
D: -
V: TRBV12-3/TRBV12-4
J: TRBJ1-5

DNA: TGCGCCAGCAGCCATCCCGGACAGGGAAAGTATGAGCAGTACTTC
CDR3: CASSHPGQGKYEQYF
size: once
D: TRBD1
V: TRBV4-1
J: TRBJ2-7

DNA: TGCGCCAGCAGCTTGGTAGGCCAGGGCTACGAGCAGTACTTC
CDR3: CASSLVGQGYEQYF
size: -
D: -
V: TRBV5-1
J: TRBJ2-7

DNA: TGTGCCAGCACCATAGGGGGGGGATTCTCCTACGAGCAGTACTTC
CDR3: CASTIGGGFSYEQYF
size: -
D: -
V: TRBV6-5
J: TRBJ2-7

DNA: TGTGCCAGCAGCCCTTCCAGGGCCTACGAGCAGTACTTC
CDR3: CASSPSRAYEQYF
size: -
D: -
V: TRBV5-6
J: TRBJ2-7

DNA: TGTGCCAGTAGTATATTCACTGAAGCTTTCTTT
CDR3: CASSIFTEAFF
size: -
D: -
V: TRBV19
J: TRBJ1-1

DNA: TGTGCCAGCAGCTTAGATATAAGCGGGACCCAGTACTTC
CDR3: CASSLDISGTQYF
size: -
D: -
V: TRBV11-3
J: TRBJ2-5

DNA: TGTGCCAGCAAACCCGGACAGGCGAACACCGGGGAGCTGTTTTTT
CDR3: CASKPGQANTGELFF
size: -
D: TRBD1
V: TRBV6-5
J: TRBJ2-2

DNA: TGTGCCAGCAGCTTTTACTCGAGCTACGAGCAGTACTTC
CDR3: CASSFYSSYEQYF
size: -
D: -
V: TRBV5-6
J: TRBJ2-7

DNA: TGTGCCATCAGTGGTGTGTCAGTAACTAACTATGGCTACACCTTC
CDR3: CAISGVSVTNYGYTF
size: -
D: -
V: TRBV10-3
J: TRBJ1-2

DNA: TGTGCCAGCAGCGTACAGGGGGCGGGAAACACAGATACGCAGTATTTT
CDR3: CASSVQGAGNTDTQYF
size: -
D: TRBD1
V: TRBV9
J: TRBJ2-3

DNA: TGCGCCAGCAGCCCCGAGTGGACAGACTATGGCTACACCTTC
CDR3: CASSPEWTDYGYTF
size: once
D: -
V: TRBV5-1
J: TRBJ1-2

DNA: TGTGCCAGCAGCCAAGAAGAAGGGGGACAGTCGAACACTGAAGCTTTCTTT
CDR3: CASSQEEGGQSNTEAFF
size: once
D: TRBD1
V: TRBV3-1/TRBV3-2
J: TRBJ1-1

DNA: TGTGCCAGCAGAGGACTAGTGGAAGATACGCAGTATTTT
CDR3: CASRGLVEDTQYF
size: -
D: TRBD2
V: TRBV27
J: TRBJ2-3

DNA: TGCGCCAGCAGCCAAAACAGGGGCACGGGGTACAATGAGCAGTTCTTC
CDR3: CASSQNRGTGYNEQFF
size: -
D: TRBD1
V: TRBV4-1
J: TRBJ2-1